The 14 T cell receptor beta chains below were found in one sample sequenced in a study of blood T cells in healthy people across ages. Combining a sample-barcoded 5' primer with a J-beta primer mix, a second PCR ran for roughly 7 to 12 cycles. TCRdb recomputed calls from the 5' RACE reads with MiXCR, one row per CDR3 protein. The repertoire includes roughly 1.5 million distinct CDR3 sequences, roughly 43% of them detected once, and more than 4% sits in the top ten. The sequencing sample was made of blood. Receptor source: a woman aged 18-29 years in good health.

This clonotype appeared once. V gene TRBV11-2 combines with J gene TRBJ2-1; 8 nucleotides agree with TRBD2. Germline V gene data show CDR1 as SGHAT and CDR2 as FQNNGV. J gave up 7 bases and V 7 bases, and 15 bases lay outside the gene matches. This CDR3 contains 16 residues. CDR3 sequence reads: CASIPRAAGGRNEQFF. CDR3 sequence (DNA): TGTGCCAGCATCCCTAGGGCCGCGGGGGGCAGAAATGAGCAGTTCTTC.

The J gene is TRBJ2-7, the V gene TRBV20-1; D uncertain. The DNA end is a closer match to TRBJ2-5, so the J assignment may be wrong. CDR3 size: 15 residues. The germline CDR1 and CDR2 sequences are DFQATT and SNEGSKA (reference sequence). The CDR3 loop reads CSARSVDWVGQTQYF. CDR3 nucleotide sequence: TGCAGTGCTAGAAGCGTCGATTGGGTGGGCCAGACCCAGTACTTC.

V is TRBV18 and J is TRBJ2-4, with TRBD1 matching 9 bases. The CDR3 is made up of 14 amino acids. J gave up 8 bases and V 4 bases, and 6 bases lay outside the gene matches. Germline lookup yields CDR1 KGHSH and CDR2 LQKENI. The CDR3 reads CASSQTGGPDIQYF. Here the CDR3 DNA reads TGTGCCAGCTCACAGACAGGGGGTCCGGACATTCAGTACTTC.

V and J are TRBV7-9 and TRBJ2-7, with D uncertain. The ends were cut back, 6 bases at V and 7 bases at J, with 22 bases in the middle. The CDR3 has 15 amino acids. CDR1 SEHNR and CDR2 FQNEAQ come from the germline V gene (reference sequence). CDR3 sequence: CASSSVMSSYNEQYF. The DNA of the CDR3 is TGTGCCAGCAGTTCGGTCATGAGCTCCTACAATGAGCAGTACTTC.

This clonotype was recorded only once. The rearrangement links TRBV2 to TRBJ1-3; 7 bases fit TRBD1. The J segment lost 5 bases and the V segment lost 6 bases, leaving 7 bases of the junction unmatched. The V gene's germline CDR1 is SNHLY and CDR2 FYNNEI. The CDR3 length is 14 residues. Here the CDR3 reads CASSESQGRNTIYF. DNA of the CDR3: TGTGCCAGCAGCGAATCACAGGGGAGAAACACCATATATTTT.

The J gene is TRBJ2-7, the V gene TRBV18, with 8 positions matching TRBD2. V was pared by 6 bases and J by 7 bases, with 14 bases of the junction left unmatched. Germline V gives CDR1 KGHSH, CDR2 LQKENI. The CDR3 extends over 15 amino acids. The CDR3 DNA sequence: TGTGCCAGCTCGCCCTGGACTAGCAGGAACAATGAGCAGTACTTC. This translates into CASSPWTSRNNEQYF.

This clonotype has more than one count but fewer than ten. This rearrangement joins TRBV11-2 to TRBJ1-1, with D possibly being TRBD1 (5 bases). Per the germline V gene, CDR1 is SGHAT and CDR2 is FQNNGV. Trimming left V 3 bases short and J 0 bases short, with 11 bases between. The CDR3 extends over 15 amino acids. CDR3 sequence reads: CASSFGGVVNTEAFF. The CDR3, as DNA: TGTGCCAGCAGCTTTGGGGGGGTGGTGAACACTGAAGCTTTCTTT.

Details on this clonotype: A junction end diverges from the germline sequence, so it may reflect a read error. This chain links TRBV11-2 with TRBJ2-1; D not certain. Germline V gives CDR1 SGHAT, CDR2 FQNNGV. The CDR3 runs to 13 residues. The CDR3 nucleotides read TGTGCCAACAGCACCCTAGATTACAATGAGCAGTTCTTC. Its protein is CANSTLDYNEQFF.

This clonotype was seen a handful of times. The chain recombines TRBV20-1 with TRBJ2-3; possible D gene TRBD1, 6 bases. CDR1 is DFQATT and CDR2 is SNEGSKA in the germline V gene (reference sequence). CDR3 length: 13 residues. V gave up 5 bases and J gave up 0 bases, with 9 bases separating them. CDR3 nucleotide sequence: TGCAGTGCTCGCGACAGGAGCACAGATACGCAGTATTTT. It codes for CSARDRSTDTQYF.

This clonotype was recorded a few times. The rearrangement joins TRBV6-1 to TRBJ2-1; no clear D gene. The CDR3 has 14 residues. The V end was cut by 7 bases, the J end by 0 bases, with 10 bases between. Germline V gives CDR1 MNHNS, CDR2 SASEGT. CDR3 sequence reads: CASNDWSSYNEQFF. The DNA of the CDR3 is TGTGCCAGCAACGACTGGAGCTCCTACAATGAGCAGTTCTTC.

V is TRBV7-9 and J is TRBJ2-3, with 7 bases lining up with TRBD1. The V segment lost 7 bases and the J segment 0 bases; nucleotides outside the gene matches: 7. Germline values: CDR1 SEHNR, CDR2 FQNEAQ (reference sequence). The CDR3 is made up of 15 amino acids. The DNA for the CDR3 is TGTGCCAGCACCTCTAGACAGGGAAGCACAGATACGCAGTATTTT. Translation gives CASTSRQGSTDTQYF.

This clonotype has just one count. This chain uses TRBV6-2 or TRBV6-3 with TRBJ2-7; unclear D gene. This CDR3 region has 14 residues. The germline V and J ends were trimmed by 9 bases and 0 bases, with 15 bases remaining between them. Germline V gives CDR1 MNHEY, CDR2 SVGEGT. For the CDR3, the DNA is TGTGCCAGTGATGACTTTGGCGCCTCCTACGAGCAGTACTTC. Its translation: CASDDFGASYEQYF.

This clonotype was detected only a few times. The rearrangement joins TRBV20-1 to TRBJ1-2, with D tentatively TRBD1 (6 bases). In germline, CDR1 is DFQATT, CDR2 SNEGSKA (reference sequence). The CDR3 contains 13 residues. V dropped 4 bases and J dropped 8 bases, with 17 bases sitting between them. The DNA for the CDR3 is TGCAGTGCTACCCCCACGGGACAAAGAGGCTACACCTTC. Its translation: CSATPTGQRGYTF.

The CDR3 here is CASSRAEGAHGYTF. CDR3 coding DNA: TGTGCCAGCAGCCGTGCGGAGGGGGCGCATGGCTACACCTTC. The V and J genes are TRBV4-2 and TRBJ1-2; 7 nucleotides match TRBD1. J was trimmed by 6 bases and V by 4 bases; bases with no gene match: 8. Germline V gene lookup returns CDR1 LGHNA and CDR2 YNFKEQ. The CDR3 consists of 14 residues.